This is a list of T cell receptor beta chains from one sample in a study of control samples from healthy donors and cancer patients. Produced via immunoSEQ multiplex PCR; TCRdb's table is partial and in-frame only. The table includes approximately 150,000 clones, around 94% detected once. The sequencing sample was made of blood. These receptors were taken from a woman under 30 in good health. Each CDR3 is given with its conserved first and last residue. A D gene is named only where the DNA matches it firmly. Not every row has a clone size; where given, it reads once, few, many or a size class.

.	TRBV29-1	TRBJ1-6	.	CSVRTSFNSPLHF	TGCAGCGTCAGGACGTCATTCAATTCACCCCTCCACTTT
.	TRBV5-4	TRBJ2-7	.	CASSSDRTGYEQYF	TGTGCCAGCAGCTCGGATCGGACGGGTTACGAGCAGTACTTC
.	TRBV7-2	TRBJ1-1	TRBD1	CASRQGVFTEAFF	TGTGCCAGCCGACAGGGGGTCTTCACTGAAGCTTTCTTT
.	TRBV5-6	TRBJ1-6	.	CASSLFRGALNSPLHF	TGTGCCAGCAGCTTGTTCCGTGGGGCCCTTAATTCACCCCTCCACTTT
.	TRBV12-3/TRBV12-4	TRBJ2-7	.	CASSQSGNYEQYF	TGTGCCAGCAGCCAGTCGGGGAACTACGAGCAGTACTTC
.	TRBV7-2	TRBJ2-7	TRBD1	CASSYPPGQGIHEQYF	TGTGCCAGCAGCTACCCTCCGGGACAGGGAATTCACGAGCAGTACTTC
once	TRBV2	TRBJ1-5	.	CASSSDALGPPQHF	TGTGCCAGCAGCTCAGACGCCCTTGGGCCGCCCCAGCATTTT
.	TRBV4-2	TRBJ1-2	.	CASSSDRNEGGYTF	TGTGCCAGCAGCTCCGACCGAAACGAGGGCGGCTACACCTTC
.	TRBV12-5	TRBJ2-5	TRBD1	CASGRDRETQYF	TGTGCTAGTGGGAGGGACAGGGAGACCCAGTACTTC
.	TRBV5-6	TRBJ1-1	.	CASSLRVNTEAFF	TGTGCCAGCAGCTTGAGGGTGAACACTGAAGCTTTCTTT
.	TRBV11-2	TRBJ2-5	.	CASSLVPGTTQETQYF	TGTGCCAGCAGCTTAGTACCGGGGACCACTCAAGAGACCCAGTACTTC
.	TRBV12-3/TRBV12-4	TRBJ1-2	.	CASSFELYGYTF	TGTGCCAGCAGTTTCGAACTCTATGGCTACACCTTC
.	TRBV27	TRBJ1-4	.	CASRQRNREKLFF	TGTGCCAGCCGACAGAGGAATCGTGAAAAACTGTTTTTT
few	TRBV10-1	TRBJ2-2	.	CASSDSEGSPVTGELFF	TGCGCCAGCAGTGACTCGGAAGGATCGCCGGTAACCGGGGAGCTGTTTTTT
.	TRBV5-1	TRBJ1-3	TRBD1	CASSLAGQRNSGNTIYF	TGCGCCAGCAGCTTGGCGGGACAGAGAAACTCTGGAAACACCATATATTTT
.	TRBV28	TRBJ1-1	.	CASSLIGREGTEAFF	TGTGCCAGCAGTTTGATAGGAAGGGAAGGCACTGAAGCTTTCTTT
.	TRBV12-3/TRBV12-4	TRBJ2-7	.	CASSRSLYEQYF	TGTGCCAGCAGCCGTAGCCTCTACGAGCAGTACTTC
.	TRBV10-1	TRBJ2-3	.	CASSGTSTDTQYF	TGCGCCAGCAGTGGGACTTCGACAGATACGCAGTATTTT
.	TRBV6-6	TRBJ1-3	.	CASSYPGSGNTIYF	TGTGCCAGCAGTTACCCGGGTTCTGGAAACACCATATATTTT
once	TRBV28	TRBJ2-1	.	CASSRRAYSYNEQFF	TGTGCCAGCAGTCGGAGGGCTTACAGCTACAATGAGCAGTTCTTC
.	TRBV27	TRBJ1-1	.	CASSLTAAGGTEAFF	TGTGCCAGCAGTCTGACAGCCGCCGGGGGCACTGAAGCTTTCTTT
.	TRBV7-2	TRBJ2-5	.	CASSLGSGTETQYF	TGTGCCAGCAGCTTAGGGTCGGGGACGGAGACCCAGTACTTC
.	TRBV5-1	TRBJ1-4	.	CASREGSEKLFF	TGCGCCAGCAGGGAGGGTAGTGAAAAACTGTTTTTT
.	TRBV9	TRBJ1-1	.	CASSDTTDSGEAFF	TGTGCCAGCAGCGACACCACCGATAGTGGGGAAGCTTTCTTT
.	TRBV12-3/TRBV12-4	TRBJ2-7	.	CASSIPDSYEQYF	TGTGCCAGCAGTATCCCGGACAGCTACGAGCAGTACTTC
.	TRBV7-6	TRBJ1-1	.	CASSQTVNTEAFF	TGTGCCAGCAGCCAAACAGTGAACACTGAAGCTTTCTTT
.	TRBV3-1/TRBV3-2	TRBJ1-1	.	CASSQVGEAFF	TGTGCCAGCAGCCAAGTCGGGGAAGCTTTCTTT
.	TRBV5-1	TRBJ2-3	TRBD1	CASSALTGADTQYF	TGCGCCAGCAGCGCCCTGACAGGGGCAGATACGCAGTATTTT
.	TRBV6-5	TRBJ1-1	TRBD1	CASTEYTGGTEAFF	TGTGCCAGTACGGAATATACAGGGGGCACTGAAGCTTTCTTT
.	TRBV6-5	TRBJ1-1	.	CASSYDENTEAFF	TGTGCCAGCAGTTACGATGAGAACACTGAAGCTTTCTTT
few	TRBV25-1	TRBJ2-3	TRBD2	CASSELAGGRTDTQYF	TGTGCCAGCAGTGAGTTAGCGGGAGGACGCACAGATACGCAGTATTTT
.	TRBV5-1	TRBJ2-7	.	CASSLETGNSYEQYF	TGCGCCAGCAGCTTGGAGACCGGAAACTCCTACGAGCAGTACTTC
.	TRBV6-5	TRBJ1-5	.	CASRPYALSNQPQHF	TGTGCCAGCAGGCCGTACGCATTGAGCAATCAGCCCCAGCATTTT
once	TRBV14	TRBJ1-1	.	CASSQVPGNTEAFF	TGTGCCAGCAGCCAAGTCCCCGGGAACACTGAAGCTTTCTTT
.	TRBV7-3	TRBJ2-1	.	CASSPIGAYNEQFF	TGTGCCAGCAGCCCCATCGGGGCCTACAATGAGCAGTTCTTC
.	TRBV6-2/TRBV6-3	TRBJ2-5	.	CASSSSGETQYF	TGTGCCAGCAGTTCCTCAGGGGAGACCCAGTACTTC
.	TRBV6-2/TRBV6-3	TRBJ2-1	.	CASSYSGEQFF	TGTGCCAGCAGTTACTCGGGCGAGCAGTTCTTC
.	TRBV11-3	TRBJ1-1	.	CASSPPVAEAFF	TGTGCCAGCAGCCCTCCGGTCGCTGAAGCTTTCTTT
.	TRBV19	TRBJ1-1	TRBD1	CASSIATGAATEAFF	TGTGCCAGTAGTATTGCGACAGGGGCGGCCACTGAAGCTTTCTTT
.	TRBV23-1	TRBJ1-4	TRBD1	CAKGTESGTTNEKLFF	TGCGCCAAAGGGACAGAATCGGGGACAACTAATGAAAAACTGTTTTTT
.	TRBV7-9	TRBJ2-5	TRBD1	CASSPLGQGPVTQYF	TGTGCCAGCAGCCCACTGGGACAGGGGCCGGTGACCCAGTACTTC
.	TRBV28	TRBJ2-2	.	CASSLGGGGSGELFF	TGTGCCAGCAGTTTGGGAGGAGGGGGGTCCGGGGAGCTGTTTTTT
.	TRBV7-9	TRBJ1-6	.	CASSSSGSNSPLHF	TGTGCCAGCAGCTCCTCAGGGTCTAATTCACCCCTCCACTTT
.	TRBV7-3	TRBJ1-1	.	CASIYDPLTTEAFF	TGTGCCAGCATCTACGACCCCCTCACGACTGAAGCTTTCTTT
.	TRBV7-9	TRBJ2-7	.	CASSSRDRYPYEQYF	TGTGCCAGCAGCTCCCGAGACAGGTATCCCTACGAGCAGTACTTC
.	TRBV3-1/TRBV3-2	TRBJ2-1	.	CASSQAGRERNEQFF	TGTGCCAGCAGCCAAGCGGGACGGGAAAGAAATGAGCAGTTCTTC
.	TRBV11-2	TRBJ2-3	TRBD1	CASSPGQEPADTQYF	TGTGCCAGCAGCCCCGGACAGGAGCCCGCAGATACGCAGTATTTT
.	TRBV18	TRBJ1-5	TRBD1	CASSRQGSNQPQHF	TGTGCCAGCTCACGACAGGGGAGCAATCAGCCCCAGCATTTT
.	TRBV6-1	TRBJ1-5	.	CASSEANRWWSNQPQHF	TGTGCCAGCAGTGAAGCTAATAGGTGGTGGAGCAATCAGCCCCAGCATTTT